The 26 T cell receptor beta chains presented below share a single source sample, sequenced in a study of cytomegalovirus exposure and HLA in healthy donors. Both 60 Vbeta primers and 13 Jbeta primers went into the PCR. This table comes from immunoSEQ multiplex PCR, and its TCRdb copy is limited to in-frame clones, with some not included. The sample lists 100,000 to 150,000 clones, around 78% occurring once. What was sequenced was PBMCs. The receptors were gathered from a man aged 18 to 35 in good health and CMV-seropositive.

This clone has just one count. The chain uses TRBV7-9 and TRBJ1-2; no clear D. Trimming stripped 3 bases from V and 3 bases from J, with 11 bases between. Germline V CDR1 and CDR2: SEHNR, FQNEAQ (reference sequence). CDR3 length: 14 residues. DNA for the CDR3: TGTGCCAGCAGCTTCCCCGGGTGGGACTATGGCTACACCTTC. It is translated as CASSFPGWDYGYTF.

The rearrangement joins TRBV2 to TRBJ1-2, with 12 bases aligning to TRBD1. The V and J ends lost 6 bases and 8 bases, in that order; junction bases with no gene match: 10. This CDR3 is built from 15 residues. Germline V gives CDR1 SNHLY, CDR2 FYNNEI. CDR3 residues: CASSGTGTGGAGYTF. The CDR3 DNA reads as TGTGCCAGCAGCGGTACCGGGACAGGGGGCGCAGGCTACACCTTC.

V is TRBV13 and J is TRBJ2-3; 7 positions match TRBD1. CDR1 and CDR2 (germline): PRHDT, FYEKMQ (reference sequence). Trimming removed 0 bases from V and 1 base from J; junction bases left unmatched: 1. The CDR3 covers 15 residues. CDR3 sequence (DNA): TGTGCCAGCAGCTTAGGCCAGGGGGGCACAGATACGCAGTATTTT. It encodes CASSLGQGGTDTQYF.

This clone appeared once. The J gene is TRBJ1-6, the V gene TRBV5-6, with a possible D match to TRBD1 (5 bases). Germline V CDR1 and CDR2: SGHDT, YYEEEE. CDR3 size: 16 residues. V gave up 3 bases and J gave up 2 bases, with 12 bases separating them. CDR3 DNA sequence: TGTGCCAGCAGCTATGCTGACAGAACCTATAATTCACCCCTCCACTTT. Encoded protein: CASSYADRTYNSPLHF.

CDR3 in DNA: TGTGCCAGTAGTATTGAAAACAGAGCCTACGAGCAGTACTTC. Residues: CASSIENRAYEQYF. This chain joins TRBV19 and TRBJ2-7; D ambiguous. CDR3 size: 14 residues. V gave up 3 bases and J gave up 2 bases, with 11 bases separating them. CDR1 and CDR2 (germline): LNHDA, SQIVND (reference sequence).

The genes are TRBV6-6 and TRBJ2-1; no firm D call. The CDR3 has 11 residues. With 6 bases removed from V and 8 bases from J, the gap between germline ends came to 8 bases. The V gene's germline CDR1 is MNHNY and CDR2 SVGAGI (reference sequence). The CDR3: CASSLSDEQFF. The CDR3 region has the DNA TGTGCCAGCAGCCTGTCCGATGAGCAGTTCTTC.

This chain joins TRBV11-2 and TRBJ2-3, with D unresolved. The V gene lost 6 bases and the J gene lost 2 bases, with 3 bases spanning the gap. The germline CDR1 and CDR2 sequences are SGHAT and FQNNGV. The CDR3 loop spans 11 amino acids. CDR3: CASSHTDTQYF. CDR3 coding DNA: TGTGCCAGCAGTCACACAGATACGCAGTATTTT.

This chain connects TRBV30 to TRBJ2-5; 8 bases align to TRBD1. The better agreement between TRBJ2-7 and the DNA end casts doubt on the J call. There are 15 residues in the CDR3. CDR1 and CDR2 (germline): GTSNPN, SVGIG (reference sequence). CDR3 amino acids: CAWSVPGQGTYEQYF. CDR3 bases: TGTGCCTGGAGTGTACCCGGACAGGGAACCTACGAGCAGTACTTC.

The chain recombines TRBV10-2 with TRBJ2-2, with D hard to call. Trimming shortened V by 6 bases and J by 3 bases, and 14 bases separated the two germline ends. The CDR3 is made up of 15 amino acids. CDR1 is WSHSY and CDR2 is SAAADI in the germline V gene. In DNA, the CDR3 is TGCGCCAGCAGGCGCGGCGCCGGGTACACCGGGGAGCTGTTTTTT. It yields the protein CASRRGAGYTGELFF.

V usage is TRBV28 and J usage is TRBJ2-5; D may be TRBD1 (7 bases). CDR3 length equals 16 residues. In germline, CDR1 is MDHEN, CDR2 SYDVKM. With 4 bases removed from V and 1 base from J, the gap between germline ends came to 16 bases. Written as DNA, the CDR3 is TGTGCCAGCAGTTCCCAGGGGGGTAACTCCCAAGAGACCCAGTACTTC. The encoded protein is CASSSQGGNSQETQYF. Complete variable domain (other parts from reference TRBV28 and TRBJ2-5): DVKVTQSSRYLVKRTGEKVFLECVQDMDHENMFWYRQDPGLGLRLIYFSYDVKMKEKGDIPEGYSVSREKKERFSLILESASTNQTSMYLCASSSQGGNSQETQYFGPGTRLLVL.

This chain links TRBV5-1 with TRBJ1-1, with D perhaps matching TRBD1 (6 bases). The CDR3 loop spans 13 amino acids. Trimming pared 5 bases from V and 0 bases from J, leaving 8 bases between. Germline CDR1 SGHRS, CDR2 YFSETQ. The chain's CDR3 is CASRDSLNTEAFF. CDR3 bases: TGCGCCAGCAGGGACAGTCTGAACACTGAAGCTTTCTTT. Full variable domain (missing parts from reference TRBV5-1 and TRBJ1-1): KAGVTQTPRYLIKTRGQQVTLSCSPISGHRSVSWYQQTPGQGLQFLFEYFSETQRNKGNFPGRFSGRQFSNSRSEMNVSTLELGDSALYLCASRDSLNTEAFFGQGTRLTVV.

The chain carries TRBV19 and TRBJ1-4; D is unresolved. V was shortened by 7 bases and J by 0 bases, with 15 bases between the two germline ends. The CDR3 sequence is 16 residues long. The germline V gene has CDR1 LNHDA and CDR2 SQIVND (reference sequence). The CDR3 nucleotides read TGTGCCAGTACCTTACGGAGCTTGGCAACTAATGAAAAACTGTTTTTT. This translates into CASTLRSLATNEKLFF.

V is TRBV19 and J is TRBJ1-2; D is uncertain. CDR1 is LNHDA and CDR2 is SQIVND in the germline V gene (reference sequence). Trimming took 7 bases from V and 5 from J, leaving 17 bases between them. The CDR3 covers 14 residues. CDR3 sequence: CASTRDLNGYGYTF. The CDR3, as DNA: TGTGCCAGTACCCGGGATCTGAATGGGTATGGCTACACCTTC. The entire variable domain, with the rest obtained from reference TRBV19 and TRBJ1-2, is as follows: DGGITQSPKYLFRKEGQNVTLSCEQNLNHDAMYWYRQDPGQGLRLIYYSQIVNDFQKGDIAEGYSVSREKKESFPLTVTSAQKNPTAFYLCASTRDLNGYGYTFGSGTRLTVV.

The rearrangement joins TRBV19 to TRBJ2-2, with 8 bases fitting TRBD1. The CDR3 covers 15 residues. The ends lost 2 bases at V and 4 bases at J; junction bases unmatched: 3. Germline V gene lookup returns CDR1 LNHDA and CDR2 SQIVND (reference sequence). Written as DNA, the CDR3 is TGTGCCAGTAGTATACGCGGACAGGGCACCGGGGAGCTGTTTTTT. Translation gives CASSIRGQGTGELFF.

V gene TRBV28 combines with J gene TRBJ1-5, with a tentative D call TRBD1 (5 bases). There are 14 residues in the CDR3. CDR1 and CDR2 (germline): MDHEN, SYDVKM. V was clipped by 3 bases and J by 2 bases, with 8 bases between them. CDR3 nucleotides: TGTGCCAGCAGTTTGGGGGGGGGCAATCAGCCCCAGCATTTT. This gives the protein CASSLGGGNQPQHF.

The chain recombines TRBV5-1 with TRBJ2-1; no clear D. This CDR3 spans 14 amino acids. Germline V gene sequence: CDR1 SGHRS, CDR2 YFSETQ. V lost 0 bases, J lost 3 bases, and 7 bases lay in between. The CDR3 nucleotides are TGCGCCAGCAGCTTGGCACACTACTACAATGAGCAGTTCTTC. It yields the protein CASSLAHYYNEQFF.

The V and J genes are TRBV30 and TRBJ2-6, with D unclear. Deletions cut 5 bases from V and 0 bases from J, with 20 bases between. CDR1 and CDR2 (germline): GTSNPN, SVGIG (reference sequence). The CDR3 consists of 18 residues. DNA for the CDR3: TGTGCCTGGTCATTCTCGACTCCCTGGAGCTCTGGGGCCAACGTCCTGACTTTC. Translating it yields CAWSFSTPWSSGANVLTF.

DNA for the CDR3: TGTGCCAGCAGTTTTCCGGGACAGGAATCATACGAGCAGTACTTC. Amino acid sequence: CASSFPGQESYEQYF. The J gene is TRBJ2-7, the V gene TRBV27, with 8 nucleotides matching TRBD1. The length of the CDR3 is 15 residues. Germline V gene sequence: CDR1 MNHEY, CDR2 SMNVEV (reference sequence). The J segment lost 4 bases and the V segment lost 3 bases, leaving 8 bases of the junction unmatched.

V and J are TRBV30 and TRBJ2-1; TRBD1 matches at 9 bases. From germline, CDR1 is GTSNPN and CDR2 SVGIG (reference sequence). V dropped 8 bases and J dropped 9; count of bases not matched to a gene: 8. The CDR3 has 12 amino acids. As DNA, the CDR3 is TGTGCCGGCGGGACAGGGCGAGGTGAGCAGTTCTTC. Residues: CAGGTGRGEQFF.

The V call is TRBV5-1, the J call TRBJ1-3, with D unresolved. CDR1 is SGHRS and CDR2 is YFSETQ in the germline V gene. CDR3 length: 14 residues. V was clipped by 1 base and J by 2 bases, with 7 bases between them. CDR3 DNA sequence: TGCGCCAGCAGCTTGCCGGGAACTGGAAACACCATATATTTT. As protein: CASSLPGTGNTIYF.

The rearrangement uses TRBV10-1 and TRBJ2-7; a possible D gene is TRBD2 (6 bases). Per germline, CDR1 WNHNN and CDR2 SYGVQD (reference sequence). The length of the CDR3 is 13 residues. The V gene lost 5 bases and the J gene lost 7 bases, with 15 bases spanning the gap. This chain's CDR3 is CASSLQLAGEQYF. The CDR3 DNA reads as TGCGCCAGCAGTTTACAGTTGGCGGGAGAGCAGTACTTC.

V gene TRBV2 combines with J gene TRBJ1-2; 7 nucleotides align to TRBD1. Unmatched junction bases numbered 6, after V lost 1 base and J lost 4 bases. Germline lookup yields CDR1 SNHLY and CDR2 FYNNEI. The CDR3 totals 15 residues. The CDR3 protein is CASSEGGGASYGYTF. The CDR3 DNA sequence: TGTGCCAGCAGTGAAGGAGGGGGCGCGAGCTATGGCTACACCTTC.

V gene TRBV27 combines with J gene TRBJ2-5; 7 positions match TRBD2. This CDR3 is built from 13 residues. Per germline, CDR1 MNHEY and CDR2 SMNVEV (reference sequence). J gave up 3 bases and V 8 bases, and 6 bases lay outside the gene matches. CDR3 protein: CASSASGEETQYF. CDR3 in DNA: TGTGCCAGCTCGGCTAGCGGAGAAGAGACCCAGTACTTC.

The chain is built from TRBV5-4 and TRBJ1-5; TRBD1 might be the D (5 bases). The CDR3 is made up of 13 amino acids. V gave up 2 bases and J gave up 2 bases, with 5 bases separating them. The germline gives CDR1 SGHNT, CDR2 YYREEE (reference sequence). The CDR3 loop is CASSLQGNQPQHF. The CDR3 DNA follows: TGTGCCAGCAGCTTACAGGGCAATCAGCCCCAGCATTTT.

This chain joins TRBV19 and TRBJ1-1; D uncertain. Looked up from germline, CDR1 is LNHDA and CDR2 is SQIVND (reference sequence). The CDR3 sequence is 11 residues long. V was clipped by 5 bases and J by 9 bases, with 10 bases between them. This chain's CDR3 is CASSVGEKAFF. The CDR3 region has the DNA TGTGCCAGTAGTGTCGGGGAGAAAGCTTTCTTT. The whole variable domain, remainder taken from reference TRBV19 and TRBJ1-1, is DGGITQSPKYLFRKEGQNVTLSCEQNLNHDAMYWYRQDPGQGLRLIYYSQIVNDFQKGDIAEGYSVSREKKESFPLTVTSAQKNPTAFYLCASSVGEKAFFGQGTRLTVV.

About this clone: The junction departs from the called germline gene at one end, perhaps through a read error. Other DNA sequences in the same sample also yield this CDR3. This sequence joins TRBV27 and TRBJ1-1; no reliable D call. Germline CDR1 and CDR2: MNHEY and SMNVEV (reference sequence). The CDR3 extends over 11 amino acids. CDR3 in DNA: TGTGCCAGCGGGCTACACACCGAAGCTTTCTTT. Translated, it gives CASGLHTEAFF.